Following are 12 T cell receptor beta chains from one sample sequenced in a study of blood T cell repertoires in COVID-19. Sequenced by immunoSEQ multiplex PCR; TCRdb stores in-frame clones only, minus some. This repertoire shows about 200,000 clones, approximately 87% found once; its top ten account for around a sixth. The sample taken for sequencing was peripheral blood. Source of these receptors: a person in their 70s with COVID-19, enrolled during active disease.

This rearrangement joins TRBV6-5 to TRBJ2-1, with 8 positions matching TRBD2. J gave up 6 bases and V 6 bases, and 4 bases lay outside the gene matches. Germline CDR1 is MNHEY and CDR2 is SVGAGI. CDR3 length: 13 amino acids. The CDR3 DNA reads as TGTGCCAGCAGGCTAGCGGGTTCCAATGAGCAGTTCTTC. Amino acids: CASRLAGSNEQFF.

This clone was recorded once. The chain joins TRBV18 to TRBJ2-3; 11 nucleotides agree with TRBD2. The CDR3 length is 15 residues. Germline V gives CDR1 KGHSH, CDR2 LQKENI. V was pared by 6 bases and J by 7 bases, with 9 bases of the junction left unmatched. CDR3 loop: CASSPTSGGENTQYF. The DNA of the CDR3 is TGTGCCAGCTCGCCTACTAGCGGGGGAGAGAATACGCAGTATTTT.

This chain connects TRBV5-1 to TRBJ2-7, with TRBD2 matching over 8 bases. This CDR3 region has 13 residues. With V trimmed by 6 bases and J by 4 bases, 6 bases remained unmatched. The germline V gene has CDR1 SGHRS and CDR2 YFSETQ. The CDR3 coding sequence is TGCGCCAGCAAGTACGGGGGGGCTTACGAGCAGTACTTC. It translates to CASKYGGAYEQYF.

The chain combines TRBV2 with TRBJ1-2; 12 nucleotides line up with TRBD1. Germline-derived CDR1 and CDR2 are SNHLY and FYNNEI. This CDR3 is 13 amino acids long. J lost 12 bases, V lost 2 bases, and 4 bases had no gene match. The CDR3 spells CASSETGQGAHTF. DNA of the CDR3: TGTGCCAGCAGTGAAACGGGACAGGGGGCCCACACCTTC.

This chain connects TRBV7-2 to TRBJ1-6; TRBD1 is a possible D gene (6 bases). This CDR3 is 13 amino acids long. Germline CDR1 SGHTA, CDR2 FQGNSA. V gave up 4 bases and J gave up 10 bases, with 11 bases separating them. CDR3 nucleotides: TGTGCCAGCAGCTCCTACAGGGACTCACCCCTCCACTTT. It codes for CASSSYRDSPLHF.

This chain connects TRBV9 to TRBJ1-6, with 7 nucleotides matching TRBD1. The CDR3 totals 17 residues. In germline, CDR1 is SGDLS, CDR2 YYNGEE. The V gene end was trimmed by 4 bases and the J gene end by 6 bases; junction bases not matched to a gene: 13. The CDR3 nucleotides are TGTGCCAGCAGCCCCTGGGGACAGTCCAGTTTTAATTCACCCCTCCACTTT. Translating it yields CASSPWGQSSFNSPLHF.

The CDR3 coding sequence is TGTGCCAGCAGCCAGTATTACATAGGAAACACCATATATTTT. Protein sequence: CASSQYYIGNTIYF. The gene calls are TRBV14 and TRBJ1-3; D call uncertain. Per germline, CDR1 SGHDN and CDR2 FVKESK. V lost 3 bases, J lost 4 bases, and 10 bases lay in between. The CDR3 spans 14 residues.

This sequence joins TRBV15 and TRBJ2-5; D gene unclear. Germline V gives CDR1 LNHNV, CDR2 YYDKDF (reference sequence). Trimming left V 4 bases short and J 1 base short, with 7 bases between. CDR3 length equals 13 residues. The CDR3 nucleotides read TGTGCCACCAGCAATGTAGCCCAAGAGACCCAGTACTTC. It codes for CATSNVAQETQYF. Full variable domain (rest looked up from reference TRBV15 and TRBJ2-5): DAMVIQNPRYQVTQFGKPVTLSCSQTLNHNVMYWYQQKSSQAPKLLFHYYDKDFNNEADTPDNFQSRRPNTSFCFLDIRSPGLGDTAMYLCATSNVAQETQYFGPGTRLLVL.

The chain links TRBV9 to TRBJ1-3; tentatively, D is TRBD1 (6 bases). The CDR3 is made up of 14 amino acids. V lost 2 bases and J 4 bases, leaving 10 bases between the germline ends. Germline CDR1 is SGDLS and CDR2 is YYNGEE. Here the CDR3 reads CASSVGGRGNTIYF. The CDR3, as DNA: TGTGCCAGCAGCGTCGGGGGGCGCGGAAACACCATATATTTT.

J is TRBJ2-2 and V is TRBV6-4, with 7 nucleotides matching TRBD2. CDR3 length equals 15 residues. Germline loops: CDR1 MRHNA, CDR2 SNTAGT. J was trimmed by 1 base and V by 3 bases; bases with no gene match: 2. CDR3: CASSEGGGNTGELFF. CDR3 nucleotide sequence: TGTGCCAGCAGTGAAGGCGGGGGGAACACCGGGGAGCTGTTTTTT.

The CDR3 protein is CASSERSNEQFF. As DNA, the CDR3 is TGTGCCAGCAGTGAGAGGAGCAATGAGCAGTTCTTC. This chain connects TRBV6-1 to TRBJ2-1, with D unresolved. Looked up from germline, CDR1 is MNHNS and CDR2 is SASEGT. V was cut by 3 bases and J by 6 bases, with 6 bases left in between. The CDR3 sequence is 12 residues long.

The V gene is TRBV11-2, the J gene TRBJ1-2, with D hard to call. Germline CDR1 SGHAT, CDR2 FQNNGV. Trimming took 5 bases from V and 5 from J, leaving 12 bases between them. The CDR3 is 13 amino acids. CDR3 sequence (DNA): TGTGCCAGCAGCGAGGCAAGACGATATGGCTACACCTTC. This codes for CASSEARRYGYTF.